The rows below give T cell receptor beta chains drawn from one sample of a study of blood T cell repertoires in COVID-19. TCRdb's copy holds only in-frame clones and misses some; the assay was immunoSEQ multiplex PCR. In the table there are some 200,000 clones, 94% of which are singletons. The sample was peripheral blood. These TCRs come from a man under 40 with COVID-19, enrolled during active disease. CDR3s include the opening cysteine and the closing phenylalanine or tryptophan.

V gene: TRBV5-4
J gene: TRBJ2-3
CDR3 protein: CASSFLAGGITDTQYF

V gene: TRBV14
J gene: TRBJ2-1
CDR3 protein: CASSQGSNEQFF

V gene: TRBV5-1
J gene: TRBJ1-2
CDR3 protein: CASSVSGTQGYGYTF

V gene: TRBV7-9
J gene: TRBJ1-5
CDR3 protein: CASSSTGSSQPQHF

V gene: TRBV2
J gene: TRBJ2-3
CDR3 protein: CASVWQSHTQYF

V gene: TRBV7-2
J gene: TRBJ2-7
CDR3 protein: CASSFSLDSSYEQYF

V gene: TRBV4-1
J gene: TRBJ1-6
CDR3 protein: CASSQEGQGFTPLHF

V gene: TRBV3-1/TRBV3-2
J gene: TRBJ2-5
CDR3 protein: CASSHRTSGKETQYF

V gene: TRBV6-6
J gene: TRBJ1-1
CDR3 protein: CASRWNYDTEAFF

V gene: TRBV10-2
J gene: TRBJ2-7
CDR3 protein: CASSEASGGAYEQYF

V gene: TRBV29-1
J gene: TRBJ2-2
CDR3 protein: CSVDWGNTGELFF

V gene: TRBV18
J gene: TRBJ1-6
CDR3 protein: CASLGTGVNSPLHF

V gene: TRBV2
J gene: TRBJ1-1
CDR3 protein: CASSVVTSNTEAFF

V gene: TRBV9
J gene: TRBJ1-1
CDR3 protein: CASSLSGNTEAFF

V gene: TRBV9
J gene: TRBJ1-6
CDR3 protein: CASSVGSGGGNSPLHF

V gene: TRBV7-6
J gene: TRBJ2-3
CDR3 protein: CASSVFAGGRSTDTQYF

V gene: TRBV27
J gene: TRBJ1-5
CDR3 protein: CASSTQSNQPQHF

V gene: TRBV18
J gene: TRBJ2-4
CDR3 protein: CASSPGQGTAKNIQYF

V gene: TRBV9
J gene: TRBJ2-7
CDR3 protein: CASSVASGGTYEQYF

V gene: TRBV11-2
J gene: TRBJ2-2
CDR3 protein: CASSLLAGNTGELFF

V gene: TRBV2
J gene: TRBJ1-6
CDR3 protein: CASSTGRENSPLHF

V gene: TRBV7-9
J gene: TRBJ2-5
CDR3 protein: CASSLPSTEAGGKETQYF

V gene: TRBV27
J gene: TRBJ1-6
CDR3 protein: CASSLVAGGNSPLHF

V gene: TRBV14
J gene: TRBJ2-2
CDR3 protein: CASSPGINTGELFF

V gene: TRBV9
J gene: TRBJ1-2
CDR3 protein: CASSETGGDYGYTF

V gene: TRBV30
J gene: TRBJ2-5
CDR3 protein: CAWSATSPETQYF

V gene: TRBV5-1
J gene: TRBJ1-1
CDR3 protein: CASSLGGGSNTEAFF

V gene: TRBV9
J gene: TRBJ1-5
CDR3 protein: CASSVSGAEGQPQHF

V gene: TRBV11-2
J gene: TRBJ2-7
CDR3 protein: CASSLATGGPYEQYF

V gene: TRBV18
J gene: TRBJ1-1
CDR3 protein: CASSPYTGTVQNTEAFF

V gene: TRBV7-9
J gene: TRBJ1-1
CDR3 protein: CASSRGFGTEAFF

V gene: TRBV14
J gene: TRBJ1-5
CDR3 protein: CASSQKEQGGPRQPQHF

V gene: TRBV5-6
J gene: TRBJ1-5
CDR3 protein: CASSLRGTQPQHF

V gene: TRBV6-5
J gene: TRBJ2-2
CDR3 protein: CASSSTGMAGELFF

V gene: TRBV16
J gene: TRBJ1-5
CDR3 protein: CASSQLVGKRGGSLHQPQHF

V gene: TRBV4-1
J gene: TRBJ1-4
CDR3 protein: CASSQVRQLNEKLFF

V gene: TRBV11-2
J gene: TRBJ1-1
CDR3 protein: CASSLVGDGSTEAFF

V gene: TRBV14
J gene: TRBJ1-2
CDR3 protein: CASSQHTQGNYGYTF

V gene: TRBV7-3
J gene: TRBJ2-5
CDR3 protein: CASSLTGTSQETQYF

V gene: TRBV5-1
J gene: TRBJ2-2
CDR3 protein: CASSLASETGELFF

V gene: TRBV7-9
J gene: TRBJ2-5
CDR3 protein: CASSLSAGDGRRETQYF

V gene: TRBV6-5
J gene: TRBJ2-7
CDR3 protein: CASTRDRAYEQYF

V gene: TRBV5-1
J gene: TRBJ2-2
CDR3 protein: CASSSVVQGKVAGGELFF

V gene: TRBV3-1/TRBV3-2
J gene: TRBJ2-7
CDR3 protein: CASSNRDRVHREQYF

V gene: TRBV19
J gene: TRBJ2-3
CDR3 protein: CASSITGGNTDTQYF

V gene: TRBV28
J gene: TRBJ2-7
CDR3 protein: CASRRLSPSYEQYF

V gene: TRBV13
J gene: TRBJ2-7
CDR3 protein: CASSLFRDRGYEQYF

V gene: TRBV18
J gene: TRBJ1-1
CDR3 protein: CASSPSSNTEAFF